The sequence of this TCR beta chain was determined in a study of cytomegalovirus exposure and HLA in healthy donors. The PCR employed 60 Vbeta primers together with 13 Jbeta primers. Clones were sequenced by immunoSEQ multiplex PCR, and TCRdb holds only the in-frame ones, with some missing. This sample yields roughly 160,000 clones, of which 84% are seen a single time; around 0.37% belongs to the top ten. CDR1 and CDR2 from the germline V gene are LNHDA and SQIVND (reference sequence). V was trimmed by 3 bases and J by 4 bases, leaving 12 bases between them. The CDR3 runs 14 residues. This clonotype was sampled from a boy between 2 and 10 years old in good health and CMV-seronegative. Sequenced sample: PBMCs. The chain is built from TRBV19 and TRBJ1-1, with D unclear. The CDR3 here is CASSILVTSTEAFF. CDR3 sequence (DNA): TGTGCCAGTAGTATCCTAGTGACGAGCACTGAAGCTTTCTTT. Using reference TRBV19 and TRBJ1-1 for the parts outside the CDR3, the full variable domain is DGGITQSPKYLFRKEGQNVTLSCEQNLNHDAMYWYRQDPGQGLRLIYYSQIVNDFQKGDIAEGYSVSREKKESFPLTVTSAQKNPTAFYLCASSILVTSTEAFFGQGTRLTVV.